The 6 T cell receptor beta chains reported below all come from one sample, sequenced in a study of CD8+ T cells in alopecia areata. Extracted RNA was reverse transcribed, and the resulting cDNA served as sequencing template. Clones were sequenced by immunoSEQ multiplex PCR, and TCRdb holds only the in-frame ones, with some missing. The data contain under 250,000 clones, just over 55% of them singletons. The sequencing sample was made of CD8+ T cells sorted from blood. The receptors shown here come from a human donor in good health.

The genes are TRBV9 and TRBJ2-7; 12 bases align to TRBD1. V shed 7 bases and J 6 bases; nucleotides not matched to a gene: 2. Germline V gene data show CDR1 as SGDLS and CDR2 as YYNGEE. The CDR3 is 12 residues long. The CDR3 loop is CASGTGGLEQYF. The CDR3 DNA sequence: TGTGCCAGCGGGACAGGGGGCCTCGAGCAGTACTTC.

This chain links TRBV7-6 with TRBJ2-5, with 8 bases lining up with TRBD2. J lost 4 bases, V lost 3 bases, and 7 bases had no gene match. The germline V gene encodes CDR1 SGHVS and CDR2 FNYEAQ. This CDR3 spans 15 amino acids. The CDR3 spells CASSLAGGQGETQYF. The CDR3 DNA reads as TGTGCCAGCAGCTTGGCGGGGGGCCAGGGAGAGACCCAGTACTTC.

The chain joins TRBV29-1 to TRBJ2-7, with 10 bases lining up with TRBD1. The CDR3 has 13 amino acids. Germline CDR1 SQVTM, CDR2 ANQGSEA. Trimming at V came to 7 bases and at J to 4 bases, leaving 7 bases not matched to a gene. The CDR3: CSGRTGGGYEQYF. The CDR3 DNA is TGCAGCGGTCGGACAGGGGGAGGTTACGAGCAGTACTTC.

This CDR3 is CSAEWDRGLFGDQYF. CDR3 in DNA: TGCAGCGCCGAGTGGGACAGGGGCCTGTTTGGTGACCAGTACTTC. The J gene is TRBJ2-5, the V gene TRBV29-1; TRBD1 agrees at 10 bases. Germline-derived CDR1 and CDR2 are SQVTM and ANQGSEA. After removal of 7 bases from V and 10 bases from J, the junction contained 18 bases not matched to a gene. This CDR3 is built from 15 residues.

The CDR3 sequence is CASSPAGVGNQPQHF. DNA of the CDR3: TGTGCCAGCAGCCCCGCGGGGGTTGGCAATCAGCCCCAGCATTTT. The J gene is TRBJ1-5, the V gene TRBV2; a possible D gene is TRBD1 (5 bases). Trimming removed 6 bases from V and 2 bases from J, with 14 bases in between. The CDR3 has 15 residues. The germline V gene has CDR1 SNHLY and CDR2 FYNNEI.

As to this clone: Other DNA variants within this sample encode the same CDR3. The chain links TRBV27 to TRBJ2-7; D call uncertain. With 3 bases removed from V and 2 bases from J, the gap between germline ends came to 8 bases. Germline V gene lookup returns CDR1 MNHEY and CDR2 SMNVEV (reference sequence). The CDR3 contains 13 residues. CDR3 bases: TGTGCCAGCAGTTTTTCCACCCCCTACGAGCAGTACTTC. It encodes CASSFSTPYEQYF.